This TCR beta chain was sequenced in a study of blood T cell repertoires in COVID-19. Study-wide context: Whether acute or convalescent, the COVID-19 samples came from the United States, Italy and Spain. Sources were T cells, B-cell-depleted T cells, or PBMCs; the material itself was cDNA or gDNA.

Per the original data handling: Amplification of reference gene primers provided the estimated nucleated cell counts. TCRdb's table, derived via immunoSEQ multiplex PCR, lists solely in-frame clones and lacks some. V, J and clone size are those of that table, while D and trimming were read from the DNA. In the table there are around 130,000 clones, over 75% of which are singletons. The sequenced sample was peripheral blood. The sequence came from a man between 60 and 75 years old with acute or convalescent COVID-19.

The chain's CDR3 is CASSVGQGRGEKLFF. Written as DNA, the CDR3 is TGTGCCAGCAGCGTGGGACAGGGAAGGGGTGAAAAACTGTTTTTT. The rearrangement links TRBV7-8 to TRBJ1-4, with 9 bases identical to TRBD1. The germline V gene encodes CDR1 SGHVS and CDR2 FQNEAQ. The CDR3 consists of 15 residues. With 5 bases clipped from V and 7 bases from J, the junction kept 8 bases outside the gene matches.